The 14 T cell receptor beta chains below were found in one sample sequenced in a study of T cells expressing NK-cell markers. Reanalyzing the 5' RACE reads, TCRdb keeps one entry per CDR3 protein, without DNA. This sample contains 550,000 to 600,000 distinct CDR3 sequences. Sequencing used blood T cells: a sorted CD56 or NKG2C T cell subset, CD4+ or CD8+ T cells, or bulk PBMC T cells (not recorded which). The receptors come from a man younger than 35 in good health.

V and J are TRBV10-3 and TRBJ2-1; TCRdb proposes TRBD2, but this gene call is untestable without DNA. The CDR3 runs 13 residues. Germline values: CDR1 ENHRY, CDR2 SYGVKD. The CDR3 region is CAIRELAGTEQFF.

The CDR3: CASMAAGLTEAFF. The V gene is TRBV19, the J gene TRBJ1-1; the TRBD1 assignment by TCRdb is unverifiable without DNA. The CDR3 length is 13 residues. CDR1 is LNHDA, CDR2 SQIVND, per germline (reference sequence).

The chain couples TRBV12-3 or TRBV12-4 to TRBJ2-5; TCRdb lists TRBD2, though no DNA is available to test this call. The CDR3 is 15 amino acids. The CDR3 here is CASSLSLAGVETQYF.

The chain links TRBV6-2 or TRBV6-3 to TRBJ2-1; TCRdb names TRBD1, which stays unverified in the absence of DNA. Germline V CDR1 and CDR2: MNHEY, SVGEGT. The CDR3 runs 12 residues. CDR3 in amino acids: CASSRPGRVQFF.

The V and J genes are TRBV28 and TRBJ2-5. The CDR3 sequence is 13 residues long. Germline CDR1 and CDR2: MDHEN and SYDVKM. The CDR3 sequence: CASSFIASGTQYF.

The chain combines TRBV2 with TRBJ1-5; the TRBD1 assignment by TCRdb is unverifiable without DNA. CDR3 length: 15 amino acids. CDR1 and CDR2 from the germline V gene are SNHLY and FYNNEI. This CDR3 reads CASTREGRVSQPQHF.

The V and J genes are TRBV12-3 or TRBV12-4 and TRBJ2-5; with no DNA, the TCRdb D assignment of TRBD1 cannot be verified. The CDR3 runs 20 residues. The CDR3 here is CASSLGLGTGFIPSQETQYF.

The CDR3 spells CASSSPSTGALPNNEQFF. The chain uses TRBV28 and TRBJ2-1; without DNA, the TCRdb call of TRBD2 cannot be checked. CDR1 is MDHEN, CDR2 SYDVKM, per germline. The CDR3 covers 18 residues.

The rearrangement links TRBV7-2 to TRBJ2-3; absent DNA, TCRdb's TRBD2 call cannot be checked. This CDR3 has 14 amino acids. From germline, CDR1 is SGHTA and CDR2 FQGNSA. The CDR3 sequence: CASSPASGRDTQYF.

The chain has TRBV7-8 and TRBJ2-1; there is no DNA to check the TCRdb D call of TRBD1. Germline lookup yields CDR1 SGHVS and CDR2 FQNEAQ. CDR3 size: 16 residues. CDR3 sequence: CASSRTGTGLYNEQFF.

CDR3 region: CASSPDPAVQYF. The chain carries TRBV7-9 and TRBJ2-4; the D call of TRBD1 rests on TCRdb alone, since no DNA is present to check it. The CDR3 is 12 amino acids. From germline, CDR1 is SEHNR and CDR2 FQNEAQ (reference sequence).

This chain joins TRBV7-2 and TRBJ2-5; no DNA is available, so the TRBD2 call from TCRdb remains unchecked. The CDR3 runs 11 residues. Germline CDR1 is SGHTA and CDR2 is FQGNSA. The CDR3 region is CASSHSPTQYF.

The chain links TRBV12-3 or TRBV12-4 to TRBJ2-3; there is no DNA to check the TCRdb D call of TRBD2. CDR3 length: 17 amino acids. CDR3 sequence: CASSSYHSGRGTDTQYF.

The chain has TRBV20-1 and TRBJ2-1; the TCRdb call, TRBD1, lacks DNA for checking. The V gene's germline CDR1 is DFQATT and CDR2 SNEGSKA (reference sequence). This CDR3 has 12 residues. The CDR3 protein is CSASAGSIEQFF.